The 22 T cell receptor beta chains presented below share a single source sample, sequenced in a study of post-analysis software for immune sequencing data. Study findings and constraints: Patients had higher frequencies than controls of four to six TRBV segments, including TRBV5-6, TRBV5-1 and TRBV20-1.

cDNA libraries for TCR beta contained unique molecular identifiers. TCRdb redid the calling of the PCR reads with MiXCR, one entry per CDR3 protein. The sample has 170,000 or so distinct CDR3 sequences, around 30% seen once. These TCRs' antigens remain unknown. Sequencing was carried out using blood. The receptors here all came from a girl aged 5-17 years with multiple sclerosis.

Ten or more counts support this clonotype. The chain uses TRBV29-1 and TRBJ1-2; D is possibly TRBD1 (5 bases). Germline CDR1 and CDR2: SQVTM and ANQGSEA. The CDR3 spans 12 residues. V was shortened by 7 bases and J by 3 bases, with 12 bases between the two germline ends. The CDR3 spells CSAGTDYYGYTF. The CDR3 region has the DNA TGCAGCGCTGGGACGGACTACTATGGCTACACCTTC.

This clonotype was counted at least ten times. The V call is TRBV20-1, the J call TRBJ1-6; D gene unclear. In germline, CDR1 is DFQATT, CDR2 SNEGSKA (reference sequence). The CDR3 runs to 14 residues. The CDR3 nucleotides are TGCGGCACGCAGGTCAATGGGCCCTATTCACCCCTCCACTTT. Its protein is CGTQVNGPYSPLHF.

Concerning this clonotype itself: A clone one base away is much larger, so this may be a read error. V is TRBV10-3 and J is TRBJ2-7, with 9 bases lining up with TRBD2. The germline V gene has CDR1 ENHRY and CDR2 SYGVKD. The CDR3 runs to 14 residues. CDR3 coding DNA: TGTGCCATCAGTGTTAGCGGGAGCTCCTGCGAGCAGTACTTC. Residues: CAISVSGSSCEQYF.

V usage is TRBV12-3 or TRBV12-4 and J usage is TRBJ1-4, with D unclear. This CDR3 is 13 amino acids long. Trimming pared 11 bases from V and 8 bases from J, leaving 18 bases between. The CDR3 protein is CAGNQQPNEKLFF. The DNA of the CDR3 is TGTGCCGGCAACCAGCAACCAAACGAAAAACTGTTTTTT.

The chain recombines TRBV27 with TRBJ2-7; the D gene is possibly TRBD1 (6 bases). Per germline, CDR1 MNHEY and CDR2 SMNVEV (reference sequence). Trimming removed 6 bases from V and 4 bases from J, with 10 bases in between. This CDR3 region has 12 residues. CDR3 DNA sequence: TGTGCCAGCAGACAGGGAGCATACGAGCAGTACTTC. Protein: CASRQGAYEQYF.

About this clonotype itself: A read error may explain this, as a much larger clone is one base away. The chain employs TRBV29-1 and TRBJ2-1, with TRBD2 matching 7 bases. V was clipped by 7 bases and J by 0 bases; unmatched bases: 6. The germline gives CDR1 SQVTM, CDR2 ANQGSEA. The length of the CDR3 is 14 residues. CDR3 nucleotide sequence: TGCAGCGCAGGGAGGGACGCCTCCTACAATGAGCAGTTCTTC. As protein: CSAGRDASYNEQFF.

In this sample, this clonotype turned up many times. The CDR3 loop reads CASSLESVDTLVLEQFF. The CDR3, as DNA: TGTGCCAGCAGCTTAGAATCAGTGGACACGCTAGTTCTTGAGCAGTTCTTC. The genes are TRBV7-2 and TRBJ2-1, with D perhaps TRBD1 (5 bases). This CDR3 spans 17 amino acids. V was clipped by 1 base and J by 9 bases, with 22 bases between them. CDR1 and CDR2 (germline): SGHTA, FQGNSA.

The CDR3 sequence: CASSTGQEQYF. The CDR3 bases are TGCGCCAGCAGCACCGGACAGGAGCAGTACTTC. V is TRBV5-1 and J is TRBJ2-7; weak D call: TRBD1 (6 bases). The germline CDR1 and CDR2 sequences are SGHRS and YFSETQ. The CDR3 sequence is 11 residues long. V gave up 4 bases and J gave up 7 bases, with 9 bases separating them.

In its sample, this clonotype was seen a few times. V and J are TRBV15 and TRBJ1-1; the D is unclear. Germline lookup yields CDR1 LNHNV and CDR2 YYDKDF (reference sequence). The CDR3 covers 14 residues. Trimming shortened V by 0 bases and J by 11 bases, and 16 bases separated the two germline ends. CDR3 sequence (DNA): TGTGCCACCAGCAGAGATCATGGAGGGCCCATTGCTTTCTTT. Translated: CATSRDHGGPIAFF. Based on the CDR3 plus reference TRBV15 and TRBJ1-1, the full variable domain is DAMVIQNPRYQVTQFGKPVTLSCSQTLNHNVMYWYQQKSSQAPKLLFHYYDKDFNNEADTPDNFQSRRPNTSFCFLDIRSPGLGDTAMYLCATSRDHGGPIAFFGQGTRLTVV.

In the case of this clonotype: With a much larger clone just one base away, this may be a read error. The chain is built from TRBV6-1 and TRBJ1-4, with 10 bases matching TRBD1. The CDR3 consists of 15 residues. Trimming cost V 8 bases and J 5 bases; bases outside gene matches: 8. Germline V CDR1 and CDR2: MNHNS, SASEGT. The CDR3 reads CASRWDRGRNEKLFF. CDR3 DNA: TGTGCCAGCCGATGGGACAGGGGACGGAATGAAAAACTGTTTTTT.

Worth noting for this clonotype: Being one base from a much bigger clone, this may be a read error. The chain carries TRBV19 and TRBJ2-7; perhaps TRBD1 as D (6 bases). The germline V gene encodes CDR1 LNHDA and CDR2 SQIVND (reference sequence). The CDR3 sequence is 16 residues long. The CDR3 here is CAGSRHRDTVPYEQYF. CDR3 sequence (DNA): TGTGCCGGTAGTAGACACCGGGACACCGTCCCCTACGAGCAGTACTTC.

V usage is TRBV27 and J usage is TRBJ1-1; tentative D call: TRBD1 (6 bases). CDR1 MNHEY and CDR2 SMNVEV come from the germline V gene (reference sequence). Trimming shortened V by 2 bases and J by 10 bases, and 11 bases separated the two germline ends. The CDR3 consists of 12 residues. CDR3 in DNA: TGTGCCAGCAGTTTAGGGGGGGCCCGAGCTTTCTTT. Protein product: CASSLGGARAFF.

This clonotype was seen many times. The chain combines TRBV6-1 with TRBJ2-7; 9 bases agree with TRBD1. V lost 6 bases to trimming and J lost 3 bases; unmatched junction nucleotides: 6. Germline loops: CDR1 MNHNS, CDR2 SASEGT. This CDR3 contains 14 residues. The CDR3 nucleotides read TGTGCCAGCAGGACCGGGACAGGGAACTACGAGCAGTACTTC. It yields the protein CASRTGTGNYEQYF.

The sample holds many counts of this clonotype. The chain uses TRBV9 and TRBJ2-3; 7 bases are shared with TRBD2. From germline, CDR1 is SGDLS and CDR2 YYNGEE. This CDR3 region has 17 residues. V gave up 4 bases and J gave up 0 bases; unmatched junction bases: 11. The CDR3 DNA sequence: TGTGCCAGCAGCCATTGGGGGGGGACGGGCAGCACAGATACGCAGTATTTT. This codes for CASSHWGGTGSTDTQYF. The full variable domain, its missing parts supplied by reference TRBV9 and TRBJ2-3, is DSGVTQTPKHLITATGQRVTLRCSPRSGDLSVYWYQQSLDQGLQFLIQYYNGEERAKGNILERFSAQQFPDLHSELNLSSLELGDSALYFCASSHWGGTGSTDTQYFGPGTRLTVL.

This clonotype was observed a handful of times. V and J are TRBV20-1 and TRBJ1-2, with D maybe TRBD1 (6 bases). Per the germline V gene, CDR1 is DFQATT and CDR2 is SNEGSKA (reference sequence). Deletions cut 0 bases from V and 4 bases from J, with 12 bases between. CDR3 length: 14 amino acids. In DNA form, the CDR3 reads TGCAGTGCTAGAGATTTACAGGGACTCTATGGCTACACCTTC. Protein: CSARDLQGLYGYTF.

DNA for the CDR3: TGTGCCGGAAGAGAGGCAGCCCGCACAGATACGCAGTATTTT. This translates into CAGREAARTDTQYF. The genes are TRBV30 and TRBJ2-3; D is uncertain. The CDR3 covers 14 residues. Looked up from germline, CDR1 is GTSNPN and CDR2 is SVGIG (reference sequence). Trimming stripped 8 bases from V and 1 base from J, with 16 bases between.

With regard to this clonotype: With a much larger clone just one base away, this may be a read error. In DNA, the CDR3 is TGTGCCAGCCAAGGGACAAAGAACACTGTAGCTTTCTTT. Its protein product is CASQGTKNTVAFF. This rearrangement joins TRBV27 to TRBJ1-1, with a tentative D call TRBD1 (6 bases). Germline CDR1 is MNHEY and CDR2 is SMNVEV (reference sequence). The CDR3 runs 13 residues.

As regards this clonotype: At one end the junction does not follow the germline gene, possibly because of a read error. This chain uses TRBV7-9 with TRBJ1-5; 7 bases fit TRBD1. This CDR3 is 17 amino acids long. Germline V CDR1 and CDR2: SEHNR, FQNEAQ (reference sequence). The CDR3, as DNA: TGTGCCAGCAGGTTAGCGACAGGGCTTATTCGCAATCAGCCCCAGCATTTT. It specifies CASRLATGLIRNQPQHF.

This clonotype is deemed medium-sized. The J gene is TRBJ2-3, the V gene TRBV29-1; D is uncertain. Germline V gene lookup returns CDR1 SQVTM and CDR2 ANQGSEA. V was clipped by 4 bases and J by 2 bases, with 7 bases between them. The CDR3 contains 12 residues. This CDR3 reads CSVVPDTDTQYF. As DNA, the CDR3 is TGCAGCGTTGTGCCCGACACAGATACGCAGTATTTT.

J is TRBJ2-7 and V is TRBV20-1; TRBD2 aligns across 11 bases. CDR1 and CDR2 from the germline V gene are DFQATT and SNEGSKA (reference sequence). V lost 1 base and J lost 0; bases outside the gene matches: 8. The CDR3 extends over 17 amino acids. The CDR3 nucleotides read TGCAGTGCTAGAGGTACTAGCGGGGGAATTAGCTCCTACGAGCAGTACTTC. Its translation is CSARGTSGGISSYEQYF.

There are a few counts of this clonotype. One junction end disagrees with the germline gene, perhaps due to a read error. The V call is TRBV9, the J call TRBJ2-1; either TRBD1 or TRBD2 may supply D (5 bases each). Germline loops: CDR1 SGDLS, CDR2 YYNGEE. CDR3 length equals 15 residues. For the CDR3, the DNA is TGTGCCAGCAGCGTAAAGGGACGATTCTACGATGAGCAGTTCTTC. It translates to CASSVKGRFYDEQFF.

This sequence joins TRBV29-1 and TRBJ2-7; 7 bases are a match to TRBD2. Trimming cost V 7 bases and J 5 bases; bases outside gene matches: 11. Germline V gene sequence: CDR1 SQVTM, CDR2 ANQGSEA. The CDR3 has 13 amino acids. CDR3 DNA: TGCAGCGCCCGACTAGCAGTCTTCAACGAGCAGTACTTC. Its translation is CSARLAVFNEQYF.